This TCR beta chain came from a study of OX40 agonist ivuxolimab in advanced cancers. Study-level findings and limits: The CD4+ and CD8+ T cells in the blood had expanded clonally by week 6 at 0.1 to 3.0 mg/kg.

This CDR3 is built from 16 residues. Germline V gene sequence: CDR1 LGHNA, CDR2 YSLEER. Trimming shortened V by 3 bases and J by 7 bases, and 18 bases separated the two germline ends. TCRdb's copy holds only in-frame clones and misses some; the assay was immunoSEQ multiplex PCR. The sample shows some 60,000 clones, approximately 91% of them seen only once. A note on this clone: The antigen is unknown.

This TCR came from an adult with an advanced solid tumor such as melanoma, head and neck, liver or kidney cancer. The material was CD4+ or CD8+ T cells sorted from blood, obtained in a trial of the OX40 agonist ivuxolimab. This chain joins TRBV4-3 and TRBJ2-2; either TRBD1 or TRBD2 may fit D (5 bases each). The CDR3 DNA sequence: TGCGCCAGCAGCCACTTACTCGGGGCGCAGGGCGGGGAGCTGTTTTTT. Protein sequence: CASSHLLGAQGGELFF.